The present T cell receptor beta chain was sequenced within a study of beta chain features in type 1 diabetes. Regarding the study as a whole: The study found moderately but significantly shorter TCRB CDR3s in all four CD4+ subsets of Type 1 diabetes patients. Patients with type 1 diabetes showed fewer VDJ junction insertions and more deletions.

J was trimmed by 8 bases and V by 5 bases; bases with no gene match: 8. CDR3 length equals 13 residues. The V gene's germline CDR1 is MNHEY and CDR2 SVGAGI. Worth noting for this clone: Its antigen remains unknown.

TCRB transcripts that were expressed got sequenced, as all of the isolated RNA had been reverse transcribed. The method was immunoSEQ multiplex PCR; TCRdb's version includes in-frame clones alone and lacks a portion of them. The repertoire consists of around 180,000 clones, with 13% occurring once and the leading ten covering 0.62%. Specimen: central memory CD4+ T cells from blood. The gene calls are TRBV6-5 and TRBJ1-2; 7 bases align to TRBD1. This TCR came from a woman younger than 30 in good health. The CDR3 protein is CASSNTGARGYTF. For the CDR3, the DNA is TGTGCCAGCAGTAATACAGGGGCTCGCGGCTACACCTTC.